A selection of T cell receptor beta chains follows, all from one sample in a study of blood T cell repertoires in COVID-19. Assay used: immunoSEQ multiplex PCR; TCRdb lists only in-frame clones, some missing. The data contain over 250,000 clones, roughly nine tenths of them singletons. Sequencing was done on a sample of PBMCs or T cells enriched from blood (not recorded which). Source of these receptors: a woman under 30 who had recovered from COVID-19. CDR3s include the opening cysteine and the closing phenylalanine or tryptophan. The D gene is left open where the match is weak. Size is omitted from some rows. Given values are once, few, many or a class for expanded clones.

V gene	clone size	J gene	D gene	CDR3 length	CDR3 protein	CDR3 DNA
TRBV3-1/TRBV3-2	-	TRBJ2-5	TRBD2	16	CASSHERGGLWETQYF	TGTGCCAGCAGCCACGAGCGGGGGGGCCTTTGGGAGACCCAGTACTTC
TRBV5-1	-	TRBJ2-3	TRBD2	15	CASSAGTTSTDTQYF	TGCGCCAGCAGCGCCGGGACTACGAGCACAGATACGCAGTATTTT
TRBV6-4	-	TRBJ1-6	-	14	CASSATGVGSPLHF	TGTGCCAGCAGTGCGACAGGCGTGGGTTCACCCCTCCACTTT
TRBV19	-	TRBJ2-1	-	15	CASSAGTTSYNEQFF	TGTGCCAGTAGTGCCGGGACAACCTCCTACAATGAGCAGTTCTTC
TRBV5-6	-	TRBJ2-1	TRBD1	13	CASTRQGIWEQFF	TGTGCCAGCACCCGACAGGGGATTTGGGAGCAGTTCTTC
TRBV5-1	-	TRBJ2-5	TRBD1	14	CASSEQGASETQYF	TGCGCCAGCAGCGAACAGGGGGCATCAGAGACCCAGTACTTC
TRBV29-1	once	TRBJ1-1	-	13	CSGVQGWDTEAFF	TGCAGCGGGGTTCAGGGTTGGGACACTGAAGCTTTCTTT
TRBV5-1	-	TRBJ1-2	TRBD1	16	CASSPRTGLEGSSYTF	TGCGCCAGCAGCCCCCGGACAGGGTTAGAAGGTTCTAGCTACACCTTC
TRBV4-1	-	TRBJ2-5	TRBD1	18	CASSPLLKGGQEQETQYF	TGCGCCAGCAGCCCTCTCTTAAAAGGGGGACAGGAACAAGAGACCCAGTACTTC
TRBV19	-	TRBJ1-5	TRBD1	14	CASSRDRPNQPQHF	TGTGCCAGTAGCCGGGACAGACCCAATCAGCCCCAGCATTTT
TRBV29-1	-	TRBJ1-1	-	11	CSVVSRAEAFF	TGCAGCGTTGTTTCCAGGGCTGAAGCTTTCTTT
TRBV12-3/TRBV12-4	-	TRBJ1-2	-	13	CASSLGEGSGYTF	TGTGCCAGCAGTTTAGGGGAGGGGTCGGGCTACACCTTC
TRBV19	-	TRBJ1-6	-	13	CASSYNRDSPLHF	TGTGCCAGTAGTTATAACAGGGATTCACCCCTCCACTTT
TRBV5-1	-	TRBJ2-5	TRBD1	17	CASSFYGTGSVLETQYF	TGCGCCAGCAGCTTCTACGGGACAGGGTCAGTCTTGGAGACCCAGTACTTC
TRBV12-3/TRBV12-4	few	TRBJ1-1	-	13	CASTLTPGTEAFF	TGTGCCAGCACCCTCACGCCCGGCACTGAAGCTTTCTTT
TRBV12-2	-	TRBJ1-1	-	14	CASRFSLVRTEAFF	TGTGCAAGTCGCTTCAGTTTGGTCCGCACTGAAGCTTTCTTT
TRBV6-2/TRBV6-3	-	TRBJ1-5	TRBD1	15	CASSYPGGNNQPQHF	TGTGCCAGCAGTTACCCAGGGGGCAATAATCAGCCCCAGCATTTT
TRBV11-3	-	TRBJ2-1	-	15	CASSPGKGAYNEQFF	TGTGCCAGCAGTCCTGGGAAAGGGGCATACAATGAGCAGTTCTTC
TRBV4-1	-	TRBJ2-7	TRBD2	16	CASSHPPGGGSYEQYF	TGCGCCAGCAGCCACCCCCCGGGCGGGGGCTCCTACGAGCAGTACTTC
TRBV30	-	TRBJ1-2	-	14	CAQKKGFFNYGYTF	TGTGCCCAAAAAAAGGGGTTTTTTAACTATGGCTACACCTTC
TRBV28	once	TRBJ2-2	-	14	CASSSPTEPGELFF	TGTGCCAGCAGTTCACCTACAGAGCCCGGGGAGCTGTTTTTT
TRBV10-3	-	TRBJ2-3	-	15	CAISATSFSTDTQYF	TGTGCCATCAGTGCAACTAGTTTTTCGACAGATACGCAGTATTTT
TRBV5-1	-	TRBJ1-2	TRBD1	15	CASRAGTGGPYGYTF	TGCGCCAGCAGAGCCGGGACAGGGGGCCCCTACGGCTACACCTTC
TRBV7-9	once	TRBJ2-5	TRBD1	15	CASSLGQGLQETQYF	TGTGCCAGCAGCTTAGGACAGGGCCTCCAAGAGACCCAGTACTTC
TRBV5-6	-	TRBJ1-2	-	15	CASSLSAWQNYGYTF	TGTGCCAGCAGCTTGTCTGCTTGGCAGAACTATGGCTACACCTTC
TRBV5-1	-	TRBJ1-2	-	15	CASSISGEQGYGYTF	TGCGCCAGCAGCATTTCGGGGGAGCAGGGTTATGGCTACACCTTC
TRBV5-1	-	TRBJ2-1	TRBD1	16	CASSLTGTGVRSEQFF	TGCGCCAGCAGCTTAACCGGGACAGGGGTTCGCAGTGAGCAGTTCTTC
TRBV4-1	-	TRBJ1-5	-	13	CASSQDVYQPQHF	TGCGCCAGCAGCCAAGATGTCTATCAGCCCCAGCATTTT
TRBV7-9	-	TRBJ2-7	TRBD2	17	CASSPRLTSGPSYEQYF	TGTGCCAGCAGCCCCCGTCTGACTAGCGGACCCTCCTACGAGCAGTACTTC
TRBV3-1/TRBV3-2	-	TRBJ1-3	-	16	CASSLHPQGSGNTIYF	TGTGCCAGCAGCCTCCACCCACAGGGTTCAGGAAACACCATATATTTT
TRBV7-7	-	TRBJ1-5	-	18	CASSLNGVDPISNQPQHF	TGTGCTAGCAGCTTAAACGGGGTCGATCCCATTAGCAATCAGCCCCAGCATTTT
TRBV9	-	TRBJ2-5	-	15	CASSPLSGYQETQYF	TGTGCCAGCAGCCCACTTAGCGGTTACCAAGAGACCCAGTACTTC
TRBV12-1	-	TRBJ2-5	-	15	CASSLETGGRETQYF	TGTGCCAGCAGCTTAGAGACAGGGGGCCGGGAGACCCAGTACTTC
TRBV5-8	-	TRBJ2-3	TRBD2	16	CASSFSKRGGTDTQYF	TGTGCCAGCAGCTTTTCGAAGCGGGGGGGCACAGATACGCAGTATTTT
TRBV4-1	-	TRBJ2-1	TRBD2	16	CASSQDLRGGWNEQFF	TGCGCCAGCAGCCAAGACCTTCGGGGGGGCTGGAATGAGCAGTTCTTC
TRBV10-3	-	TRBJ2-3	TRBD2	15	CAISVGGGTTDTQYF	TGTGCCATCAGTGTCGGCGGGGGAACAACAGATACGCAGTATTTT
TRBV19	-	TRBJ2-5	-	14	CASSTSGRQETQYF	TGTGCCAGTAGTACCTCGGGGAGACAAGAGACCCAGTACTTC
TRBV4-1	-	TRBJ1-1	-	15	CASSPLWTSNTEAFF	TGCGCCAGCAGCCCCCTTTGGACATCGAACACTGAAGCTTTCTTT
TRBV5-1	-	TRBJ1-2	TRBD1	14	CASSADRGGYGYTF	TGCGCCAGCAGCGCGGACAGGGGGGGCTATGGCTACACCTTC
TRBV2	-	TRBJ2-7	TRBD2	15	CASNPGTRLSYEQYF	TGTGCCAGCAACCCAGGGACTAGACTATCCTACGAGCAGTACTTC
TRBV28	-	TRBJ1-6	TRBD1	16	CASRQRQGRGRDPLHF	TGTGCCAGCAGACAAAGACAGGGGCGAGGACGTGATCCCCTCCACTTT
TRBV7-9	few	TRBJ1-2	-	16	CASSLNPGDAGDGYTF	TGTGCCAGCAGCTTAAACCCGGGGGACGCGGGGGATGGCTACACCTTC